The 17 T cell receptor beta chains given below trace back to one sample, sequenced in a study of blood T cell repertoires in COVID-19 (dated by TCRdb to 2020 to 2022). Library generation was performed with the immunoSEQ multiplex PCR assay. TCRdb obtained this table from immuneACCESS and retained in-frame rearrangements with V and J assigned. These tables miss some clones; where compared with another copy, unresolved V genes account for less than half of the shortfall, and the remainder is unexplained. Present in this sample are about 230,000 clones, 84% of which were seen just once. The ten biggest clones cover around 2.4% of the sample. The sequenced sample was peripheral blood. These receptors came from a man in his forties who had recovered from COVID-19.

CDR3 in amino acids: CASSSIWGGTGTGELFF. CDR3 DNA: TGTGCCAGCAGCTCCATTTGGGGGGGAACAGGTACCGGGGAGCTGTTTTTT. The chain couples TRBV7-9 to TRBJ2-2; 7 bases line up with TRBD2. The CDR3 sequence is 17 residues long. Trimming at V came to 4 bases and at J to 5 bases, leaving 13 bases not matched to a gene. Germline assignment: CDR1 SEHNR and CDR2 FQNEAQ (reference sequence).

The chain links TRBV11-2 to TRBJ1-2; perhaps TRBD1 as D (6 bases). This CDR3 has 15 amino acids. Germline CDR1 is SGHAT and CDR2 is FQNNGV. The germline V and J ends were trimmed by 3 bases and 0 bases, with 11 bases remaining between them. CDR3 loop: CASSLSQGTNYGYTF. The CDR3 coding sequence is TGTGCCAGCAGCTTGTCCCAGGGGACTAACTATGGCTACACCTTC.

The V call is TRBV19, the J call TRBJ1-1; perhaps TRBD1 as D (5 bases). This CDR3 spans 12 amino acids. CDR1 LNHDA and CDR2 SQIVND come from the germline V gene (reference sequence). V dropped 3 bases and J dropped 8 bases, with 10 bases sitting between them. As DNA, the CDR3 is TGTGCCAGTAGTATTGGGGGACTCGAAGCTTTCTTT. Encoded protein: CASSIGGLEAFF.

The chain couples TRBV6-1 to TRBJ2-7, with D unclear. This CDR3 comprises 14 residues. Trimming cost V 2 bases and J 2 bases, with 10 bases left between them. The germline CDR1 and CDR2 sequences are MNHNS and SASEGT. CDR3 residues: CASSEQFGPYEQYF. CDR3 DNA: TGTGCCAGCAGTGAACAGTTTGGTCCCTACGAGCAGTACTTC.

This clone has only one observation. CDR3 in amino acids: CASAPGDSANTGELFF. As DNA, the CDR3 is TGCGCCAGCGCCCCCGGGGACAGCGCGAACACCGGGGAGCTGTTTTTT. The chain has TRBV5-1 and TRBJ2-2, with 7 bases that match TRBD1. Germline V gene lookup returns CDR1 SGHRS and CDR2 YFSETQ. Germline trimming cut 7 bases from V and 0 bases from J; bases unmatched to any gene: 9. This CDR3 spans 16 amino acids.

CDR3 protein: CASGLAKDSTNEKLFF. Here the CDR3 DNA reads TGTGCTAGTGGTTTGGCTAAGGACAGCACTAATGAAAAACTGTTTTTT. This rearrangement joins TRBV12-5 to TRBJ1-4; a possible D gene is TRBD1 (6 bases). The CDR3 is made up of 16 amino acids. V was clipped by 1 base and J by 2 bases, with 11 bases between them. The germline CDR1 and CDR2 sequences are LGHNT and FRNRAP. Full variable domain (outside the CDR3, taken from reference TRBV12-5 and TRBJ1-4): DARVTQTPRHKVTEMGQEVTMRCQPILGHNTVFWYRQTMMQGLELLAYFRNRAPLDDSGMPKDRFSAEMPDATLATLKIQPSEPRDSAVYFCASGLAKDSTNEKLFFGSGTQLSVL.

This clone was found once. The chain has TRBV6-1 and TRBJ2-7, with 12 bases that match TRBD2. V shed 7 bases, J shed 4 bases, and the junction held 5 bases outside the gene matches. Germline CDR1 and CDR2: MNHNS and SASEGT. This CDR3 contains 14 residues. CDR3 coding DNA: TGTGCCAGCAAACCGGGACTAGCGGGTTACGAGCAGTACTTC. This translates into CASKPGLAGYEQYF.

V and J are TRBV29-1 and TRBJ2-2; D is perhaps TRBD1 (6 bases). This CDR3 has 17 residues. Trimming left V 4 bases short and J 2 bases short, with 20 bases between. Germline V gives CDR1 SQVTM, CDR2 ANQGSEA. The CDR3 DNA follows: TGCAGCGTTGGAGGCTGGACAGAACAAAAAAACACCGGGGAGCTGTTTTTT. Translation: CSVGGWTEQKNTGELFF.

The chain recombines TRBV19 with TRBJ1-5; 10 bases agree with TRBD1. The CDR3 loop spans 15 amino acids. Losses at the gene ends were 6 bases for V and 2 bases for J; bases not matched to a gene: 4. CDR1 and CDR2 from the germline V gene are LNHDA and SQIVND (reference sequence). CDR3 amino acids: CASSKGTGGNQPQHF. Here the CDR3 DNA reads TGTGCCAGTAGCAAGGGGACAGGGGGCAATCAGCCCCAGCATTTT. The full variable domain, its missing parts supplied by reference TRBV19 and TRBJ1-5, is DGGITQSPKYLFRKEGQNVTLSCEQNLNHDAMYWYRQDPGQGLRLIYYSQIVNDFQKGDIAEGYSVSREKKESFPLTVTSAQKNPTAFYLCASSKGTGGNQPQHFGDGTRLSIL.

The genes are TRBV6-6 and TRBJ2-7; 14 bases align to TRBD2. The CDR3 runs 15 residues. Germline V gene lookup returns CDR1 MNHNY and CDR2 SVGAGI (reference sequence). V lost 6 bases, J lost 1 base, and 2 bases stayed unmatched. The CDR3, as DNA: TGTGCCAGCAGCGGGACTAGCGGGGGTTCCTACGAGCAGTACTTC. Translated: CASSGTSGGSYEQYF.

The V and J genes are TRBV10-3 and TRBJ2-7; TRBD2 agrees at 7 bases. Losses at the gene ends were 11 bases for V and 2 bases for J; bases not matched to a gene: 12. This CDR3 has 14 residues. Germline CDR1 ENHRY, CDR2 SYGVKD. The DNA for the CDR3 is TGTGCCGCCACTCCGAGCGGGGCAGCCTACGAGCAGTACTTC. This gives the protein CAATPSGAAYEQYF.

V and J are TRBV7-9 and TRBJ1-1, with D possibly being TRBD1 (6 bases). Germline assignment: CDR1 SEHNR and CDR2 FQNEAQ (reference sequence). V gave up 4 bases and J gave up 1 base, with 13 bases separating them. CDR3 length: 15 amino acids. The CDR3 is CASSSTKQGNTEAFF. For the CDR3, the DNA is TGTGCCAGCAGCTCCACCAAACAGGGGAACACTGAAGCTTTCTTT.

V gene TRBV29-1 combines with J gene TRBJ2-7; D is possibly TRBD1 (5 bases). The V gene's germline CDR1 is SQVTM and CDR2 ANQGSEA. The CDR3 loop spans 14 amino acids. V lost 5 bases and J lost 2, with 16 bases in between. Here the CDR3 reads CSVKPQGAPYEQYF. The CDR3 nucleotides are TGCAGCGTTAAGCCCCAGGGTGCACCCTACGAGCAGTACTTC.

The chain employs TRBV6-5 and TRBJ1-1; a weak D match, TRBD1 (5 bases). With 0 bases removed from V and 2 bases from J, the gap between germline ends came to 10 bases. The CDR3 spans 15 residues. Per germline, CDR1 MNHEY and CDR2 SVGAGI. CDR3 nucleotide sequence: TGTGCCAGCAGTTACTCCGGGGGGGTTAACACTGAAGCTTTCTTT. It translates to CASSYSGGVNTEAFF.

The rearrangement links TRBV5-1 to TRBJ1-2, with 7 bases identical to TRBD1. The germline gives CDR1 SGHRS, CDR2 YFSETQ. V lost 4 bases to trimming and J lost 1 base; unmatched junction nucleotides: 4. This CDR3 comprises 14 residues. CDR3 sequence (DNA): TGCGCCAGCAGCAAGAGGGACAGTAACTATGGCTACACCTTC. Its translation is CASSKRDSNYGYTF.

This chain links TRBV18 with TRBJ1-1; 7 nucleotides match TRBD1. This CDR3 region has 16 residues. Looked up from germline, CDR1 is KGHSH and CDR2 is LQKENI. The V and J ends lost 3 bases and 8 bases, in that order; junction bases with no gene match: 15. CDR3 DNA sequence: TGTGCCAGCTCACCCCCCCCCGGGACAGCTCAAGCAGAAGCTTTCTTT. This codes for CASSPPPGTAQAEAFF.

This clone was counted once. The gene calls are TRBV3-1 (or the pseudogene TRBV3-2) and TRBJ2-7; 11 bases line up with TRBD1. V was clipped by 4 bases and J by 3 bases; unmatched bases: 5. This CDR3 has 15 amino acids. Germline CDR1 reads LGHDT; CDR2 reads YNNKEL (reference sequence). The CDR3 bases are TGTGCCAGCAGCCGCCGAGGGACAGGGGGCTACGAGCAGTACTTC. Amino acids: CASSRRGTGGYEQYF.